This T cell receptor beta chain is from a study of T cells in narcolepsy. Study-wide background: Donors had narcolepsy type 1 or type 2, or were healthy controls. Study conclusions and caveats: Comparing one patient's CSF and blood CD4+ clonotypes highlighted HCRT- and TRIB2-specific autoreactive clonotypes. Autoreactive clone sequences were missing from some blood memory CD4+ repertoires.

Sequenced by immunoSEQ multiplex PCR; TCRdb stores in-frame clones only, minus some. The repertoire holds around 32,000 clones, with around 83% as singletons. For this clone: Its specificity is unknown.

The CDR3 loop spans 14 amino acids. The V gene's germline CDR1 is SGHVS and CDR2 FQNEAQ. The germline V and J ends were trimmed by 1 base and 2 bases, with 8 bases remaining between them. The source is a human donor in good health. Sequencing input: memory (CD45RA-) CD4+ T cells from blood. J is TRBJ1-2 and V is TRBV7-8; D unresolved. DNA for the CDR3: TGTGCCAGCAGCTTAGGGACGGAGAACTATGGCTACACCTTC. Protein: CASSLGTENYGYTF.